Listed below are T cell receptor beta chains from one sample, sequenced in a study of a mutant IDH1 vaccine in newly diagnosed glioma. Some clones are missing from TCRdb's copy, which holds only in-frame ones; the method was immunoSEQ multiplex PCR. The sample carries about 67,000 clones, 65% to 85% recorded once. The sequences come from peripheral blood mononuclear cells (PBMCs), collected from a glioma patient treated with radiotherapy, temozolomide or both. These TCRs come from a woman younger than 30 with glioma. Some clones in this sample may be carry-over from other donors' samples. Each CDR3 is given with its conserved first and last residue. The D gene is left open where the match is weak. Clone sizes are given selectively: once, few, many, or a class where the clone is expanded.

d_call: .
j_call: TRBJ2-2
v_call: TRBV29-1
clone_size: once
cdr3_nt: TGCAGCGTTGTGGACACTAACACCGGGGAGCTGTTTTTT
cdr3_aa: CSVVDTNTGELFF

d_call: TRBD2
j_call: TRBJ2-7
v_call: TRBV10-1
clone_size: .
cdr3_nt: TGCGCCAGCAGTGGTCTAGCGGGAGCCGAGCAGTACTTC
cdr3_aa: CASSGLAGAEQYF

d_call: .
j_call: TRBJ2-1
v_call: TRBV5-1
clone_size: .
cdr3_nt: TGCGCCAGCAGCTTGGGGGGGCTGTACAATGAGCAGTTCTTC
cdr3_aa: CASSLGGLYNEQFF

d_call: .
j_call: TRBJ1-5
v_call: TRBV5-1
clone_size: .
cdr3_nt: TGCGCCAGCAGCTTGGAGGACGGTAGCAATCAGCCCCAGCATTTT
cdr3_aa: CASSLEDGSNQPQHF

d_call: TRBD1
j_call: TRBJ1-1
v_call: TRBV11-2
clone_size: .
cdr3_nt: TGTGCCAGCAGCTACCCACAGGGGACGAACACTGAAGCTTTCTTT
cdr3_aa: CASSYPQGTNTEAFF

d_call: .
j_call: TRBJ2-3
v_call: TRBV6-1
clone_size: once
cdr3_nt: TGTGCCAGCAGCGTTAAGAGGGGTGCAGATACGCAGTATTTT
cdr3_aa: CASSVKRGADTQYF

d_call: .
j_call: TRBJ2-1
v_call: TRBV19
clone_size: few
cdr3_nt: TGTGCCAGTAGTATAAGGGGCAGGGGTTCCTACAATGAGCAGTTCTTC
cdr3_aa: CASSIRGRGSYNEQFF

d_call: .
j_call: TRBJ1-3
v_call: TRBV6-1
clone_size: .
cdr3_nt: TGTGCCAGCAGCATATCCGTAGTAGGAAACACCATATATTTT
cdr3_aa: CASSISVVGNTIYF

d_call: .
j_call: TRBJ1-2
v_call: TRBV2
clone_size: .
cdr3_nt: TGTGCCAGCAGAGCGGGAAGGGACGGCTACACCTTC
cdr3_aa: CASRAGRDGYTF

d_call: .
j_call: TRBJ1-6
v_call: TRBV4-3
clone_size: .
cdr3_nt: TGCGCCAGCAGCAATTCGCCCAATTCACCCCTCCACTTT
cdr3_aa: CASSNSPNSPLHF

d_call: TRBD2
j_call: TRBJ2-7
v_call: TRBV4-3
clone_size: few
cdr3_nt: TGCGCCAGCAGCCAAGTAGCGGGGGGGCCGTTGTACTTC
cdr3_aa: CASSQVAGGPLYF

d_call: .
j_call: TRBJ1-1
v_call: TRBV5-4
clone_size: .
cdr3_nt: TGTGCCAGCAGCTCACTAAGCCAGGGACCCAGGAACACTGAAGCTTTCTTT
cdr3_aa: CASSSLSQGPRNTEAFF

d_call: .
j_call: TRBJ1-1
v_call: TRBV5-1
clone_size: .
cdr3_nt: TGCGCCAGCAGCTTGGCGCTACAGAGGAAGGACACTGAAGCTTTCTTT
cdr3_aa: CASSLALQRKDTEAFF

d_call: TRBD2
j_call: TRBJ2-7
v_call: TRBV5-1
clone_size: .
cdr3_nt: TGCGCCAGCAGCTTGGTGTCGGGACTAGCGGGAGCGGTGTACGAGCAGTACTTC
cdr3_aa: CASSLVSGLAGAVYEQYF

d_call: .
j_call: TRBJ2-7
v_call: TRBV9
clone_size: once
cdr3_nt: TGTGCCAGCAGCTCAGCCCCGTTGCCTCCGGGATCCGAGCAGTACTTC
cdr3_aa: CASSSAPLPPGSEQYF

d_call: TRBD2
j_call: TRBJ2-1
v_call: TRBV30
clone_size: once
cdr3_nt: TGTGCCTGGAGTGTAGAGCTAGCGGGGTACAATGAGCAGTTCTTC
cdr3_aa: CAWSVELAGYNEQFF

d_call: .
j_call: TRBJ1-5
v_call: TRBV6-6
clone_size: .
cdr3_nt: TGTGCCAGCAGTCTCCGGTGGGGCCAGCCCCAGCATTTT
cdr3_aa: CASSLRWGQPQHF

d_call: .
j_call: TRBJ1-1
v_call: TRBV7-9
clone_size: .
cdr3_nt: TGTGCCAGCAGCTTAGGACGGGAAGCTTTCTTT
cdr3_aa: CASSLGREAFF

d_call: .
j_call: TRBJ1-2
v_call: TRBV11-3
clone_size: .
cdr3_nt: TGTGCCAGCAGCTCCGAGGTTCCTGGGACGGGGGAACGCTATGGCTACACCTTC
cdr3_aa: CASSSEVPGTGERYGYTF

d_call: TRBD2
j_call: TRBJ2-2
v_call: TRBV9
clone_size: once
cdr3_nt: TGTGCCAGCAGGGGGGGACTAGCGGGAGTGGATTGGAACACCGGGGAGCTGTTTTTT
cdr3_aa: CASRGGLAGVDWNTGELFF

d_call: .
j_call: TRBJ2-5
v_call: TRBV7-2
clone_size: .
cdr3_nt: TGTGCCAGCAGCTTAGGGGGGGCCGGGGAGACCCAGTACTTC
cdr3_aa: CASSLGGAGETQYF

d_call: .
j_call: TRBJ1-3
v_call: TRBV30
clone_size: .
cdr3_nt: TGTGCCTGGAGTGTAGCAGGGTCTGGAAACACCATATATTTT
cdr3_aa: CAWSVAGSGNTIYF

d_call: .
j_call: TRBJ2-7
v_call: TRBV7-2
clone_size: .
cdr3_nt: TGTGCCAGCAGCTTAGCCACCTCTTACTACGAGCAGTACTTC
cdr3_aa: CASSLATSYYEQYF

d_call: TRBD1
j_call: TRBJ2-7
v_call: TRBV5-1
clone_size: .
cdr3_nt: TGCGCCAGCAGCGTAACAGGGGCAGGCGAGCAGTACTTC
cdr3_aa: CASSVTGAGEQYF

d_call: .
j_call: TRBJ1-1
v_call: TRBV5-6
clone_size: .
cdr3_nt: TGTGCCAGCAGCTTGGGGTCAGGCTGGAACACTGAAGCTTTCTTT
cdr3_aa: CASSLGSGWNTEAFF

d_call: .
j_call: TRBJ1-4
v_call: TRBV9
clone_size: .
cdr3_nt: TGTGCCAGCAGCGTAGCCCTACGCGGGGCACAGAATGAAAAACTGTTTTTT
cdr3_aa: CASSVALRGAQNEKLFF

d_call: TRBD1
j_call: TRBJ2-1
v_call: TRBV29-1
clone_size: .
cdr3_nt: TGCAGCGTCGGACAGGGGGGCTTTGAGTTCTTC
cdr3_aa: CSVGQGGFEFF

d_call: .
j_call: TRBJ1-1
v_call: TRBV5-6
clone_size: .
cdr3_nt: TGTGCCAGCAGCTTGGTCGGGGGGAAGGTAAGAAACACTGAAGCTTTCTTT
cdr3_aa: CASSLVGGKVRNTEAFF

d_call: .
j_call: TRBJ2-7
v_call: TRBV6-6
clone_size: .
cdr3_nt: TGTGCCAGCAGTGCCGGGACCGCCATAGAGCAGTACTTC
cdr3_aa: CASSAGTAIEQYF

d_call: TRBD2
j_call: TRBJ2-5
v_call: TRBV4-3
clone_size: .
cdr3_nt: TGCGCCAGCAGCCATGGATGGGTAGCGGGGGGTGAAGAGACCCAGTACTTC
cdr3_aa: CASSHGWVAGGEETQYF

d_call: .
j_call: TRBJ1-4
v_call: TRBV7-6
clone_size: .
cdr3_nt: TGTGCCAGCAGCCGGTCGGGCGGTGAAAAACTGTTTTTT
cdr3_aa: CASSRSGGEKLFF

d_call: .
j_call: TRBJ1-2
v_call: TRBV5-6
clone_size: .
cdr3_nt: TGTGCCAGCAGCTTCGTCCAGACTAACTATGGCTACACCTTC
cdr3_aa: CASSFVQTNYGYTF

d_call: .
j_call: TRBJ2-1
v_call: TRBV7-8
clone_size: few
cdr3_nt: TGTGCCAGCAGCCCGTTGACGGCGAGTGGGGATGAGCAGTTCTTC
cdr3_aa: CASSPLTASGDEQFF

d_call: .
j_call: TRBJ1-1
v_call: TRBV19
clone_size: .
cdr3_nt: TGTGCCAGCTGGAGCGGCGGCGGCACTGAAGCTTTCTTT
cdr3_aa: CASWSGGGTEAFF